The 13 T cell receptor beta chains below were found in one sample sequenced in a study of vaccination and CD4 T cells after COVID-19. Documented time point: late sampling 161 to 241 days after vaccination in three convalescent patients. The sample's treatment: roughly 11-day PBMC culture with coronavirus spike peptide pools or control peptides (ViraFEST assay). Sequencing of cultured CD4+ T cell DNA used the Oncomine TCR Beta short-read assay. Via MiXCR, TCRdb re-called the PCR reads, giving one row per CDR3 protein. Found here are 21,000 or so distinct CDR3 sequences, around 46% of them singletons; the top ten hold around 5%. Their specific antigens are unknown. The sample consisted of CD4+ T cells from blood, cultured in vitro, taken about 7 months after SARS-CoV-2 vaccination. All receptors come from a human donor who had recovered from COVID-19.

J is TRBJ2-6 and V is TRBV10-3; D is unclear. V was clipped by 3 bases and J by 1 base, with 7 bases between them. Germline values: CDR1 ENHRY, CDR2 SYGVKD. The CDR3 runs to 15 residues. The CDR3 sequence is CAISERASGANVLTF. DNA for the CDR3: TGTGCCATCAGTGAAAGGGCGTCTGGGGCCAACGTCCTGACTTTC.

The gene calls are TRBV19 and TRBJ2-7; D may be TRBD2 (6 bases). V gave up 1 base and J gave up 0 bases, with 10 bases separating them. From germline, CDR1 is LNHDA and CDR2 SQIVND (reference sequence). The CDR3 consists of 15 residues. In DNA form, the CDR3 reads TGTGCCAGTAGTATAGTAGCGGTGAGCTCCTACGAGCAGTACTTC. Residues: CASSIVAVSSYEQYF.

The gene calls are TRBV7-2 and TRBJ2-3; 7 bases fit TRBD2. The CDR3 covers 18 residues. Germline CDR1 SGHTA, CDR2 FQGNSA. V lost 6 bases, J lost 0 bases, and 15 bases stayed unmatched. The CDR3 sequence is CASRPRVSSGASTDTQYF. The DNA of the CDR3 is TGTGCCAGCAGGCCCAGAGTCTCTAGCGGAGCTAGCACAGATACGCAGTATTTT.

CDR3: CASSLRTLTGSTEAFF. The CDR3 DNA reads TGTGCCAGCAGTTTACGGACTTTAACAGGGAGCACTGAAGCTTTCTTT. The chain has TRBV27 and TRBJ1-1; D might be TRBD1 (6 bases). Trimming stripped 2 bases from V and 4 bases from J, with 17 bases between. From germline, CDR1 is MNHEY and CDR2 SMNVEV (reference sequence). The CDR3 length is 16 residues.

As regards this clonotype: The junction and the germline gene differ at one end; a read error may be behind it. The genes are TRBV27 and TRBJ2-5, with 7 positions matching TRBD2. Germline lookup yields CDR1 MNHEY and CDR2 SMNVEV (reference sequence). The CDR3 sequence is 17 residues long. The CDR3 protein is CASSFGTASGYQETQNF. CDR3 coding DNA: TGTGCCAGCAGTTTCGGTACGGCTAGCGGATACCAAGAGACCCAGAACTTC.

This clonotype was seen just once. The genes are TRBV28 and TRBJ2-7, with a possible D match to TRBD2 (5 bases). V was clipped by 2 bases and J by 3 bases, with 8 bases between them. Germline values: CDR1 MDHEN, CDR2 SYDVKM. The CDR3 has 13 amino acids. The CDR3 DNA sequence: TGTGCCAGCAGTTTAGTGGGAGACTACGAGCAGTACTTC. As protein: CASSLVGDYEQYF.

This chain uses TRBV15 with TRBJ2-7; 7 bases match TRBD1. The V gene's germline CDR1 is LNHNV and CDR2 YYDKDF (reference sequence). The CDR3 extends over 15 amino acids. J was trimmed by 0 bases and V by 0 bases; bases with no gene match: 2. CDR3 DNA sequence: TGTGCCACCAGCAGAGACAGGGGGTACTCCTACGAGCAGTACTTC. This gives the protein CATSRDRGYSYEQYF.

Only a few counts were recorded for this clonotype. The chain employs TRBV28 and TRBJ1-5; 8 positions match TRBD1. Trimming cost V 6 bases and J 7 bases; bases outside gene matches: 8. The germline V gene encodes CDR1 MDHEN and CDR2 SYDVKM. CDR3 length: 14 residues. The CDR3 reads CASRLHTGGQPQHF. The CDR3, as DNA: TGTGCCAGCAGACTACATACAGGGGGACAGCCCCAGCATTTT.

This chain uses TRBV20-1 with TRBJ1-5, with a possible D match to TRBD1 (6 bases). CDR3 size: 15 residues. CDR1 and CDR2 from the germline V gene are DFQATT and SNEGSKA (reference sequence). Trimming cost V 4 bases and J 6 bases, with 19 bases left between them. The CDR3 DNA reads as TGCAGTGCTACCCTTGACAGGTTTGGGCCTCAGCCCCAGCATTTT. It specifies CSATLDRFGPQPQHF.

This clonotype has just a few counts. This sequence joins TRBV7-9 and TRBJ1-6, with D tentatively TRBD1 (5 bases). V lost 4 bases, J lost 0 bases, and 13 bases lay in between. The germline CDR1 and CDR2 sequences are SEHNR and FQNEAQ (reference sequence). The CDR3 loop spans 17 amino acids. The CDR3 region is CASSSPGRSSYNSPLHF. The DNA for the CDR3 is TGTGCCAGCAGCTCCCCGGGACGGAGCTCCTATAATTCACCCCTCCACTTT.

J is TRBJ1-5 and V is TRBV20-1, with 9 bases that match TRBD1. This CDR3 spans 18 amino acids. CDR1 and CDR2 from the germline V gene are DFQATT and SNEGSKA (reference sequence). With V trimmed by 7 bases and J by 0 bases, 16 bases remained unmatched. CDR3 nucleotides: TGCAGTGGCGAGCCGGGACAGGGAAAGCGGGGTAGCAATCAGCCCCAGCATTTT. Translation: CSGEPGQGKRGSNQPQHF.

The J gene is TRBJ2-7, the V gene TRBV7-8; 9 bases are a match to TRBD2. CDR1 SGHVS and CDR2 FQNEAQ come from the germline V gene. There are 14 residues in the CDR3. V dropped 4 bases and J dropped 3; count of bases not matched to a gene: 4. The CDR3 sequence: CASSSISGSYEQYF. CDR3 nucleotides: TGTGCCAGCAGCTCCATTAGCGGGAGCTACGAGCAGTACTTC.

The V and J genes are TRBV6-1 and TRBJ2-1, with TRBD2 matching over 9 bases. V trimming: 10 bases; J trimming: 4 bases; junction bases outside the gene matches: 11. The CDR3 runs 15 residues. Germline-derived CDR1 and CDR2 are MNHNS and SASEGT. CDR3 in amino acids: CATATSGLWYNEQFF. The CDR3 bases are TGTGCCACCGCGACTAGCGGACTATGGTACAATGAGCAGTTCTTC.